This T cell receptor (beta chain) derives from a study of blood T cell repertoires in COVID-19. TCRdb keeps only in-frame clones here, not all; method: immunoSEQ multiplex PCR. There are about half a million clones in the sample; 85% to 90% occur only once, and about 0.91% lies in the top ten. The clonotype was recovered from a man between 18 and 29 years old with COVID-19, enrolled during active disease. Sequencing was done on a sample of peripheral blood.

CDR3 DNA: TGTGCCAGCAGCACCCAAGGGGGCTACGAGCAGTACTTC. Residues: CASSTQGGYEQYF. V is TRBV5-5 and J is TRBJ2-7; D perhaps matches TRBD1 (6 bases). CDR1 and CDR2 (germline): SGHKS, YYEKEE (reference sequence). The CDR3 totals 13 residues. V was cut by 4 bases and J by 3 bases, with 11 bases left in between.